The 27 T cell receptor beta chains below were found in one sample sequenced in a study of T cell responses to AZD1222 COVID-19 vaccine. The table came from immunoSEQ multiplex PCR; TCRdb's copy has only in-frame clones and leaves some out. Among some 140,000 clones, 85% to 90% were seen once, and the ten largest hold roughly 6%. Material: peripheral blood, obtained on day 0 of AZD1222 vaccination. These receptors all stem from an adult in good health.

The gene calls are TRBV5-4 and TRBJ1-6; D is ambiguous. Germline CDR1 and CDR2: SGHNT and YYREEE (reference sequence). The CDR3 is 13 residues long. Trimming took 2 bases from V and 8 from J, leaving 8 bases between them. The CDR3 region has the DNA TGTGCCAGCAGCTTCCAGGTGGATTCACCCCTCCACTTT. Its translation is CASSFQVDSPLHF.

The J gene is TRBJ1-2, the V gene TRBV18; 8 bases are a match to TRBD1. The length of the CDR3 is 14 residues. The junction had 4 bases not matched to a gene; V was cut back by 3 bases and J by 4 bases. Germline V gene sequence: CDR1 KGHSH, CDR2 LQKENI. CDR3 protein: CASSPGTGSYGYTF. CDR3 nucleotide sequence: TGTGCCAGCTCACCCGGGACAGGATCCTATGGCTACACCTTC.

The chain links TRBV4-3 to TRBJ1-4; a possible D gene is TRBD1 (5 bases). V was pared by 0 bases and J by 8 bases, with 16 bases between. The CDR3 is 16 residues long. The germline gives CDR1 LGHNA, CDR2 YSLEER. The CDR3 DNA reads as TGCGCCAGCAGCCAAGATTCCCCAGGGCCGGGCGAAAAACTGTTTTTT. Residues: CASSQDSPGPGEKLFF.

The rearrangement joins TRBV19 to TRBJ2-2, with 9 positions matching TRBD1. V lost 4 bases and J lost 4; bases outside the gene matches: 4. CDR3 length: 15 residues. Germline-derived CDR1 and CDR2 are LNHDA and SQIVND (reference sequence). CDR3 residues: CASSTMTGGTGELFF. The CDR3 DNA reads TGTGCCAGTAGTACGATGACAGGGGGCACCGGGGAGCTGTTTTTT.

This chain links TRBV7-9 with TRBJ2-1; no clear D gene. Germline CDR1 reads SEHNR; CDR2 reads FQNEAQ (reference sequence). V was trimmed by 7 bases and J by 6 bases, leaving 16 bases between them. CDR3 length: 14 amino acids. CDR3 loop: CASTLFRVGNEQFF. CDR3 in DNA: TGTGCCAGCACCCTGTTTAGGGTGGGCAATGAGCAGTTCTTC.

This clone was seen a single time. The chain recombines TRBV7-8 with TRBJ2-3; no firm D call. Trimming took off 2 bases at V and 0 bases at J, with 12 bases between the two ends. The V gene's germline CDR1 is SGHVS and CDR2 FQNEAQ. This CDR3 has 16 amino acids. The CDR3 here is CASSLFGGISTDTQYF. CDR3 coding DNA: TGTGCCAGCAGCTTATTTGGCGGTATTAGCACAGATACGCAGTATTTT.

This chain joins TRBV5-1 and TRBJ1-3, with D unclear. Trimming removed 0 bases from V and 2 bases from J, with 6 bases in between. Germline lookup yields CDR1 SGHRS and CDR2 YFSETQ. The CDR3 length is 14 residues. DNA of the CDR3: TGCGCCAGCAGCTTGGTGGGGACTGGAAACACCATATATTTT. This encodes CASSLVGTGNTIYF.

This chain links TRBV15 with TRBJ2-7, with a tentative D call TRBD1 (5 bases). The CDR3 has 15 amino acids. V lost 1 base, J lost 5 bases, and 15 bases lay in between. The germline V gene has CDR1 LNHNV and CDR2 YYDKDF (reference sequence). CDR3 DNA: TGTGCCACCAGCAGAGTGCAGGGCCCTCGCGACGAGCAGTACTTC. Its protein product is CATSRVQGPRDEQYF.

The V call is TRBV24-1, the J call TRBJ2-1, with 10 bases matching TRBD2. J was trimmed by 2 bases and V by 4 bases; bases with no gene match: 7. This CDR3 comprises 17 residues. CDR1 is KGHDR, CDR2 SFDVKD, per germline. The CDR3 nucleotides are TGTGCCACCAGTGACTTTCAGCGGGAGGGGGCCTACAATGAGCAGTTCTTC. This encodes CATSDFQREGAYNEQFF.

The rearrangement uses TRBV5-1 and TRBJ1-1; D perhaps matches TRBD1 (5 bases). Germline CDR1 is SGHRS and CDR2 is YFSETQ. Trimming shortened V by 3 bases and J by 0 bases, and 6 bases separated the two germline ends. This CDR3 spans 13 amino acids. The CDR3 DNA follows: TGCGCCAGCAGCTCAGGGATGAACACTGAAGCTTTCTTT. The encoded protein is CASSSGMNTEAFF.

The chain joins TRBV7-2 to TRBJ2-1; no firm D call. CDR1 is SGHTA, CDR2 FQGNSA, per germline. The ends were cut back, 5 bases at V and 6 bases at J, with 11 bases in the middle. This CDR3 has 13 amino acids. CDR3 in DNA: TGTGCCAGCAGCCCTTTTACACCCAATGAGCAGTTCTTC. It codes for CASSPFTPNEQFF.

This clone was found once. J is TRBJ2-7 and V is TRBV27; TRBD2 matches 7 bases. CDR1 and CDR2 from the germline V gene are MNHEY and SMNVEV (reference sequence). The ends lost 6 bases at V and 6 bases at J; junction bases unmatched: 11. This CDR3 spans 14 amino acids. Written as DNA, the CDR3 is TGTGCCAGCAGGAAGGGTGGGAGGGCCCCCGAGCAGTACTTC. Encoded protein: CASRKGGRAPEQYF.

This chain links TRBV7-2 with TRBJ2-1; weak D call: TRBD1 (5 bases). V was trimmed by 4 bases and J by 15 bases, leaving 16 bases between them. This CDR3 contains 12 residues. Germline values: CDR1 SGHTA, CDR2 FQGNSA. The DNA for the CDR3 is TGTGCCAGCAGCTCCGGACATCCCGCGCCGTTCTTC. This gives the protein CASSSGHPAPFF. Filled out from reference TRBV7-2 and TRBJ2-1, the complete variable domain reads GAGVSQSPSNKVTEKGKDVELRCDPISGHTALYWYRQSLGQGLEFLIYFQGNSAPDKSGLPSDRFSAERTGGSVSTLTIQRTQQEDSAVYLCASSSGHPAPFFGPGTRLTVL.

The V call is TRBV25-1, the J call TRBJ1-2; D is unresolved. The V end lost 4 bases, the J end lost 8 bases, and 11 bases lay between the germline ends. The CDR3 has 12 amino acids. Looked up from germline, CDR1 is MGHDK and CDR2 is SYGVNS. DNA of the CDR3: TGTGCCAGCAGTGTTCCGGTTGGAGGCTACACCTTC. This sequence encodes CASSVPVGGYTF.

The chain has TRBV19 and TRBJ1-5, with 7 nucleotides matching TRBD1. CDR1 is LNHDA, CDR2 SQIVND, per germline (reference sequence). J gave up 4 bases and V 0 bases, and 3 bases lay outside the gene matches. CDR3 length: 15 residues. The CDR3: CASSIDGTANQPQHF. The CDR3 DNA is TGTGCCAGTAGTATAGATGGGACAGCTAATCAGCCCCAGCATTTT.

The sample holds a few counts of this clone. V usage is TRBV2 and J usage is TRBJ1-5; tentative D call: TRBD1 (6 bases). The CDR3 is made up of 17 amino acids. The V end lost 4 bases, the J end lost 3 bases, and 19 bases lay between the germline ends. CDR1 is SNHLY and CDR2 is FYNNEI in the germline V gene. As DNA, the CDR3 is TGTGCCAGCAGTGGGGTTTCCACAGGGATGGTCAATCAGCCCCAGCATTTT. Residues: CASSGVSTGMVNQPQHF. Full variable domain (missing parts from reference TRBV2 and TRBJ1-5): EPEVTQTPSHQVTQMGQEVILRCVPISNHLYFYWYRQILGQKVEFLVSFYNNEISEKSEIFDDQFSVERPDGSNFTLKIRSTKLEDSAMYFCASSGVSTGMVNQPQHFGDGTRLSIL.

This sequence joins TRBV7-9 and TRBJ2-5, with 9 bases lining up with TRBD2. V lost 5 bases to trimming and J lost 5 bases; unmatched junction nucleotides: 9. Germline-derived CDR1 and CDR2 are SEHNR and FQNEAQ (reference sequence). This CDR3 spans 15 amino acids. CDR3 loop: CASSQRLAANETQYF. The CDR3 coding sequence is TGTGCCAGCAGCCAACGACTAGCGGCTAACGAGACCCAGTACTTC.

CDR3 in DNA: TGTGCCAGCAGCCCGAGGACAGGGGGTCAGCATTTT. Protein product: CASSPRTGGQHF. J is TRBJ1-5 and V is TRBV7-8; 10 bases fit TRBD1. CDR1 and CDR2 (germline): SGHVS, FQNEAQ. Trimming cost V 5 bases and J 13 bases; bases outside gene matches: 5. This CDR3 contains 12 residues.

The sample holds one count of this clone. CDR3 sequence: CASSLSPAADTQYF. The CDR3 region has the DNA TGTGCCAGCAGCTTGTCGCCTGCTGCAGATACGCAGTATTTT. The J gene is TRBJ2-3, the V gene TRBV5-6; D is unclear. CDR3 length equals 14 residues. V was shortened by 1 base and J by 4 bases, with 10 bases between the two germline ends. Germline CDR1 reads SGHDT; CDR2 reads YYEEEE.

In its sample, this clone was seen once. The V and J genes are TRBV28 and TRBJ2-6; 7 bases agree with TRBD1. Germline CDR1 reads MDHEN; CDR2 reads SYDVKM. The CDR3 has 16 amino acids. J was trimmed by 4 bases and V by 5 bases; bases with no gene match: 8. This CDR3 reads CASSPNRGNGANVLTF. The DNA for the CDR3 is TGTGCCAGCAGTCCAAACAGGGGTAACGGGGCCAACGTCCTGACTTTC.

This clone was recorded only once. The J gene is TRBJ2-3, the V gene TRBV5-4; TRBD2 is a possible D gene (6 bases). In germline, CDR1 is SGHNT, CDR2 YYREEE (reference sequence). The CDR3 is made up of 13 amino acids. Trimming pared 2 bases from V and 6 bases from J, leaving 10 bases between. The CDR3 coding sequence is TGTGCCAGCAGCTTTAGGAGGGAGGATACGCAGTATTTT. It is translated as CASSFRREDTQYF.

This clone was seen only once. The chain links TRBV3-1 (or the pseudogene TRBV3-2) to TRBJ1-6; TRBD1 might be the D (5 bases). Germline values: CDR1 LGHDT, CDR2 YNNKEL (reference sequence). With 2 bases removed from V and 7 bases from J, the gap between germline ends came to 18 bases. CDR3 length: 17 amino acids. CDR3 nucleotides: TGTGCCAGCAGCCAAAACCTCCGGGGGGAACCGAATTCACCCCTCCACTTT. This translates into CASSQNLRGEPNSPLHF.

V and J are TRBV4-1 and TRBJ1-2; D is perhaps TRBD1 (5 bases). Germline V gives CDR1 MGHRA, CDR2 YSYEKL. There are 14 residues in the CDR3. The V end was cut by 3 bases, the J end by 8 bases, with 16 bases between. CDR3 protein: CASSHGTEVGGYTF. The CDR3 DNA is TGCGCCAGCAGCCACGGGACGGAGGTAGGGGGCTACACCTTC.

The chain employs TRBV2 and TRBJ1-1; D remains ambiguous. The V end was cut by 4 bases, the J end by 1 base, with 7 bases between. The CDR3 is made up of 13 amino acids. In germline, CDR1 is SNHLY, CDR2 FYNNEI. This chain's CDR3 is CASSVRENTEAFF. The DNA of the CDR3 is TGTGCCAGCAGTGTAAGGGAGAACACTGAAGCTTTCTTT.

The CDR3 loop is CASSLMDRGNTEAFF. CDR3 DNA sequence: TGCGCCAGCAGCCTAATGGACAGGGGTAACACTGAAGCTTTCTTT. The V gene is TRBV5-1, the J gene TRBJ1-1; 9 nucleotides match TRBD1. CDR1 is SGHRS and CDR2 is YFSETQ in the germline V gene. Trimming cost V 4 bases and J 2 bases; bases outside gene matches: 6. The CDR3 is 15 amino acids.

The genes are TRBV4-2 and TRBJ2-7; a possible D gene is TRBD1 (6 bases). CDR1 is LGHNA and CDR2 is YNFKEQ in the germline V gene. V lost 0 bases and J 2 bases, leaving 11 bases between the germline ends. This CDR3 comprises 15 residues. In DNA form, the CDR3 reads TGTGCCAGCAGCCAAGAACAGGGAGAGGCCTACGAGCAGTACTTC. It is translated as CASSQEQGEAYEQYF.

The rearrangement uses TRBV5-1 and TRBJ2-7; D might be TRBD1 or TRBD2, each matching 5 bases. Germline V gene lookup returns CDR1 SGHRS and CDR2 YFSETQ. This CDR3 region has 12 residues. The V gene lost 5 bases and the J gene lost 3 bases, with 9 bases spanning the gap. The CDR3, as DNA: TGCGCCAGCAGGGGGGACGGCTACGAGCAGTACTTC. Residues: CASRGDGYEQYF.